Below, 20 T cell receptor beta chains from the same sample are listed, as sequenced in a study of cytomegalovirus exposure and HLA in healthy donors. The method was immunoSEQ multiplex PCR; TCRdb's version includes in-frame clones alone and lacks a portion of them. There are about 98,000 clones in the sample; less than 90% occur only once, and 5.5% to 7% lies in the top ten. The sample was PBMCs. The receptors were gathered from a man between 18 and 29 years old in good health and CMV-seropositive.

This chain joins TRBV11-3 and TRBJ2-1; 8 bases fit TRBD2. The CDR3 sequence is 16 residues long. With 6 bases clipped from V and 3 bases from J, the junction kept 10 bases outside the gene matches. Per the germline V gene, CDR1 is SGHNT and CDR2 is YENEEA. CDR3 DNA sequence: TGTGCCAGCAGTCAAAACAGCGGGAGTAACTACAATGAGCAGTTCTTC. Its protein is CASSQNSGSNYNEQFF. Drawing the rest from reference TRBV11-3 and TRBJ2-1, the complete variable domain is EAGVVQSPRYKIIEKKQPVAFWCNPISGHNTLYWYLQNLGQGPELLIRYENEEAVDDSQLPKDRFSAERLKGVDSTLKIQPAELGDSAVYLCASSQNSGSNYNEQFFGPGTRLTVL.

The chain links TRBV7-3 to TRBJ2-3, with D possibly being TRBD1 (5 bases). Germline CDR1 SGHTA, CDR2 FQGTGA. CDR3 length equals 13 residues. The V gene lost 4 bases and the J gene lost 1 base, with 6 bases spanning the gap. The CDR3 coding sequence is TGTGCCAGCAGCTCGACAGGCACAGATACGCAGTATTTT. It yields the protein CASSSTGTDTQYF. The full variable domain, rest sourced from reference TRBV7-3 and TRBJ2-3, is GAGVSQTPSNKVTEKGKYVELRCDPISGHTALYWYRQSLGQGPEFLIYFQGTGAADDSGLPNDRFFAVRPEGSVSTLKIQRTERGDSAVYLCASSSTGTDTQYFGPGTRLTVL.

The chain employs TRBV5-1 and TRBJ2-5; D is possibly TRBD1 (6 bases). V dropped 0 bases and J dropped 4 bases, with 10 bases sitting between them. CDR1 and CDR2 from the germline V gene are SGHRS and YFSETQ. This CDR3 has 14 amino acids. The CDR3 loop reads CASSLEGTRETQYF. In DNA form, the CDR3 reads TGCGCCAGCAGCTTGGAAGGGACACGAGAGACCCAGTACTTC.

V gene TRBV6-1 combines with J gene TRBJ1-5; D is undetermined. Germline V gene lookup returns CDR1 MNHNS and CDR2 SASEGT. The CDR3 loop spans 15 amino acids. Trimming shortened V by 4 bases and J by 1 base, and 11 bases separated the two germline ends. The chain's CDR3 is CASSVGRGSNQPQHF. The CDR3 DNA reads as TGTGCCAGCAGTGTTGGCAGAGGGAGCAATCAGCCCCAGCATTTT.

This clone has just one count. The chain employs TRBV7-3 and TRBJ2-3, with 12 bases fitting TRBD2. Trimming took 5 bases from V and 0 from J; bases not matched to a gene: 6. Germline-derived CDR1 and CDR2 are SGHTA and FQGTGA. This CDR3 is 17 amino acids long. CDR3 sequence: CASSPGLAGPSTDTQYF. In DNA form, the CDR3 reads TGTGCCAGCAGCCCGGGACTAGCGGGTCCTAGCACAGATACGCAGTATTTT.

The V call is TRBV15, the J call TRBJ1-4; 9 positions agree with TRBD1. V dropped 5 bases and J dropped 6; count of bases not matched to a gene: 4. The CDR3 contains 14 residues. Germline CDR1 is LNHNV and CDR2 is YYDKDF (reference sequence). The CDR3 DNA reads TGTGCCACCAGCTGGAGGACAGGGGATGAAAAACTGTTTTTT. Amino acids: CATSWRTGDEKLFF.

This rearrangement joins TRBV19 to TRBJ1-2, with no clear D. The germline V and J ends were trimmed by 4 bases and 4 bases, with 13 bases remaining between them. CDR3 length: 14 residues. Germline CDR1 LNHDA, CDR2 SQIVND (reference sequence). The CDR3 nucleotides read TGTGCCAGTAGTAATCAGGACTGGGGCTATGGCTACACCTTC. Translating gives CASSNQDWGYGYTF.

The V gene is TRBV29-1, the J gene TRBJ2-1, with D possibly matching TRBD1 (6 bases). The V end was cut by 7 bases, the J end by 3 bases, with 16 bases between. Germline assignment: CDR1 SQVTM and CDR2 ANQGSEA. The CDR3 is 14 residues long. The chain's CDR3 is CSGRQAGSYNEQFF. In nucleotides, the CDR3 is TGCAGCGGCCGACAGGCCGGTAGCTACAATGAGCAGTTCTTC.

The CDR3 sequence is CASSPLAGGRVQYF. Written as DNA, the CDR3 is TGTGCCAGCAGCCCTCTAGCGGGGGGTAGAGTGCAGTACTTC. This chain joins TRBV14 and TRBJ2-7, with 11 bases lining up with TRBD2. The V segment lost 4 bases and the J segment 9 bases; nucleotides outside the gene matches: 8. Per the germline V gene, CDR1 is SGHDN and CDR2 is FVKESK. This CDR3 is 14 amino acids long.

The rearrangement joins TRBV5-1 to TRBJ1-6; TRBD1 is a possible D gene (6 bases). The V end was cut by 0 bases, the J end by 2 bases, with 18 bases between. The V gene's germline CDR1 is SGHRS and CDR2 YFSETQ. The CDR3 is made up of 19 amino acids. CDR3: CASSLDGTPFSPYNSPLHF. CDR3 sequence (DNA): TGCGCCAGCAGCTTGGATGGGACACCTTTTTCCCCCTATAATTCACCCCTCCACTTT.

The chain uses TRBV7-2 and TRBJ2-3; 8 bases are shared with TRBD2. Germline assignment: CDR1 SGHTA and CDR2 FQGNSA. CDR3 length equals 14 residues. V shed 7 bases, J shed 7 bases, and the junction held 10 bases outside the gene matches. This chain's CDR3 is CASTYGRAGYTQYF. In DNA form, the CDR3 reads TGTGCCAGCACATACGGGAGGGCCGGGTATACGCAGTATTTT.

The rearrangement uses TRBV5-5 and TRBJ2-3; D is perhaps TRBD1 (6 bases). The CDR3 has 14 amino acids. Germline CDR1 is SGHKS and CDR2 is YYEKEE (reference sequence). The V gene lost 0 bases and the J gene lost 4 bases, with 9 bases spanning the gap. CDR3 amino acids: CASSLAHRADTQYF. CDR3 DNA sequence: TGTGCCAGCAGCTTGGCCCACAGGGCAGATACGCAGTATTTT.

This clone was seen only once. This rearrangement joins TRBV19 to TRBJ1-3, with D possibly TRBD1 on 5 matching bases. CDR1 is LNHDA, CDR2 SQIVND, per germline (reference sequence). The V gene lost 7 bases and the J gene lost 1 base, with 14 bases spanning the gap. The CDR3 has 15 residues. As DNA, the CDR3 is TGTGCCAGTACCCCCCAGGGCAGATCTGGAAACACCATATATTTT. Protein: CASTPQGRSGNTIYF.

The chain joins TRBV2 to TRBJ2-1, with TRBD2 matching 13 bases. Looked up from germline, CDR1 is SNHLY and CDR2 is FYNNEI. V gave up 5 bases and J gave up 9 bases; unmatched junction bases: 7. This CDR3 is built from 15 residues. CDR3 residues: CASSQTSGRHGEQFF. CDR3 DNA: TGTGCCAGCAGTCAGACTAGCGGGAGGCATGGTGAGCAGTTCTTC.

This chain connects TRBV7-8 to TRBJ2-1, with 8 bases matching TRBD2. This CDR3 contains 16 residues. V trimming: 2 bases; J trimming: 1 base; junction bases outside the gene matches: 4. Germline loops: CDR1 SGHVS, CDR2 FQNEAQ. The CDR3 DNA follows: TGTGCCAGCAGCTTAACGGCTAGCGGGTCCTACAATGAGCAGTTCTTC. It encodes CASSLTASGSYNEQFF.

The chain uses TRBV11-2 and TRBJ2-7, with D perhaps TRBD2 (5 bases). The CDR3 has 15 amino acids. Germline assignment: CDR1 SGHAT and CDR2 FQNNGV. V was pared by 3 bases and J by 1 base, with 13 bases between. The DNA of the CDR3 is TGTGCCAGCAGCTTGAGGGCTAGGCATTCCTACGAGCAGTACTTC. Protein sequence: CASSLRARHSYEQYF. Combining the CDR3 with reference TRBV11-2 and TRBJ2-7 gives the whole variable domain EAGVAQSPRYKIIEKRQSVAFWCNPISGHATLYWYQQILGQGPKLLIQFQNNGVVDDSQLPKDRFSAERLKGVDSTLKIQPAKLEDSAVYLCASSLRARHSYEQYFGPGTRLTVT.

The chain has TRBV14 and TRBJ2-7; no clear D. Germline values: CDR1 SGHDN, CDR2 FVKESK. Trimming pared 3 bases from V and 1 base from J, leaving 10 bases between. The CDR3 is 14 residues long. CDR3 nucleotide sequence: TGTGCCAGCAGCCATCTTCTTAGTTCCTACGAGCAGTACTTC. This translates into CASSHLLSSYEQYF.

The CDR3 is CASSTPGLAGQETQYF. The CDR3 coding sequence is TGTGCCAGTAGTACCCCCGGACTAGCGGGGCAAGAGACCCAGTACTTC. The V gene is TRBV19, the J gene TRBJ2-5; 12 bases are a match to TRBD2. CDR3 length: 16 residues. The germline CDR1 and CDR2 sequences are LNHDA and SQIVND (reference sequence). The J segment lost 2 bases and the V segment lost 4 bases, leaving 5 bases of the junction unmatched.

This sequence joins TRBV11-3 and TRBJ2-7; 7 positions agree with TRBD2. This CDR3 is built from 14 residues. Germline-derived CDR1 and CDR2 are SGHNT and YENEEA. With V trimmed by 2 bases and J by 3 bases, 4 bases remained unmatched. This chain's CDR3 is CASSLHGRSYEQYF. CDR3 coding DNA: TGTGCCAGCAGCTTACACGGGAGGAGCTACGAGCAGTACTTC.

The V and J genes are TRBV25-1 and TRBJ2-7, with 8 bases lining up with TRBD2. V was clipped by 4 bases and J by 4 bases; unmatched bases: 3. This CDR3 spans 13 amino acids. Germline CDR1 reads MGHDK; CDR2 reads SYGVNS. The CDR3 loop is CASSAGGGYEQYF. CDR3 bases: TGTGCCAGCAGTGCCGGGGGGGGTTACGAGCAGTACTTC.